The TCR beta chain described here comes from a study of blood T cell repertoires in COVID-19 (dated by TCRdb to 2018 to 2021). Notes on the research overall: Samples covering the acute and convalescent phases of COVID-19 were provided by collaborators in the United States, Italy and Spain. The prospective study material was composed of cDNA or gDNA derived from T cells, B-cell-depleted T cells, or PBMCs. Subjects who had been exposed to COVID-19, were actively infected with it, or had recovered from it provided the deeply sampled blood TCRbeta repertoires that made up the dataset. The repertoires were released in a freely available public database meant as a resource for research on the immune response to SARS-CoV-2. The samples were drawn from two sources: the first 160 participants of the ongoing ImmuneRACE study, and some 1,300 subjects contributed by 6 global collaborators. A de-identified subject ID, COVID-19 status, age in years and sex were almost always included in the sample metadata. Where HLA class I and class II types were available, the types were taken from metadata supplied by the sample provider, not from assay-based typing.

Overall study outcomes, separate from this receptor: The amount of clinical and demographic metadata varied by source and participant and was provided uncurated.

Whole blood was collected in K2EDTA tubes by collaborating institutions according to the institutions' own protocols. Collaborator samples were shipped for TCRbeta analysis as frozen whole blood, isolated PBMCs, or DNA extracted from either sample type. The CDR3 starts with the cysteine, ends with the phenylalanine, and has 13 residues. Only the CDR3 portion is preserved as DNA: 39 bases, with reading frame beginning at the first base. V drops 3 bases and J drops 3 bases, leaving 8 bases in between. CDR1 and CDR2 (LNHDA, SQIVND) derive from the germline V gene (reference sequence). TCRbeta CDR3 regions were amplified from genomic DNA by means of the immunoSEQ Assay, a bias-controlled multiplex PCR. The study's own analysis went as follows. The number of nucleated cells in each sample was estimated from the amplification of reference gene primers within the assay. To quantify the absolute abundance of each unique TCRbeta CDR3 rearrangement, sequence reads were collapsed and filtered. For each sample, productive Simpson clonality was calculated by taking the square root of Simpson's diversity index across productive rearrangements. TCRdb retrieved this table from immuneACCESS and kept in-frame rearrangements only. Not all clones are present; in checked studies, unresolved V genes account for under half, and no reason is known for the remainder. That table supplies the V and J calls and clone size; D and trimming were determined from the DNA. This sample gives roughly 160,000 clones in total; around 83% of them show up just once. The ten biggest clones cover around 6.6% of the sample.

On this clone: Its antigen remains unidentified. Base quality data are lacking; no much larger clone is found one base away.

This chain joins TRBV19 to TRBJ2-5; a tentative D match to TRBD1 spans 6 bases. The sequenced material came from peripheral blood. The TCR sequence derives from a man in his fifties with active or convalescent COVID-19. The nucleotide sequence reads TGTGCCAGTAGTATGTGGACAGAAGAGACCCAGTACTTC. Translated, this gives CASSMWTEETQYF.